The present T cell receptor (beta chain) was sequenced within a study of blood T cells in healthy people across ages. A second PCR, run for roughly 6 to 11 cycles, used a sample-barcoded 5' primer plus a J-beta primer mix. TCRdb re-called the 5' RACE reads with MiXCR, one entry per CDR3 protein. The repertoire holds 1,800,000 or so distinct CDR3 sequences, around 40% seen once, with about 21% in the top ten. Whole-study results and caveats: Diversity was estimated from one million T cells, and these estimates were considered underestimates. Long-lived donors carried more naive CD4+ cells and greater diversity than aged donors.

In germline, CDR1 is SGHTA, CDR2 FQGNSA. There are 14 residues in the CDR3. V lost 5 bases to trimming and J lost 7 bases, with 18 bases between them. In this sample, this clonotype turned up a few times. What it recognizes is unknown. Sequenced sample: blood. The sequence was collected from a human donor in good health. The chain couples TRBV7-2 to TRBJ2-7; TRBD2 might be the D (5 bases). This chain's CDR3 is CASSPPGLRQEQYF. DNA for the CDR3: TGTGCCAGCAGCCCTCCCGGACTTCGGCAAGAGCAGTACTTC.